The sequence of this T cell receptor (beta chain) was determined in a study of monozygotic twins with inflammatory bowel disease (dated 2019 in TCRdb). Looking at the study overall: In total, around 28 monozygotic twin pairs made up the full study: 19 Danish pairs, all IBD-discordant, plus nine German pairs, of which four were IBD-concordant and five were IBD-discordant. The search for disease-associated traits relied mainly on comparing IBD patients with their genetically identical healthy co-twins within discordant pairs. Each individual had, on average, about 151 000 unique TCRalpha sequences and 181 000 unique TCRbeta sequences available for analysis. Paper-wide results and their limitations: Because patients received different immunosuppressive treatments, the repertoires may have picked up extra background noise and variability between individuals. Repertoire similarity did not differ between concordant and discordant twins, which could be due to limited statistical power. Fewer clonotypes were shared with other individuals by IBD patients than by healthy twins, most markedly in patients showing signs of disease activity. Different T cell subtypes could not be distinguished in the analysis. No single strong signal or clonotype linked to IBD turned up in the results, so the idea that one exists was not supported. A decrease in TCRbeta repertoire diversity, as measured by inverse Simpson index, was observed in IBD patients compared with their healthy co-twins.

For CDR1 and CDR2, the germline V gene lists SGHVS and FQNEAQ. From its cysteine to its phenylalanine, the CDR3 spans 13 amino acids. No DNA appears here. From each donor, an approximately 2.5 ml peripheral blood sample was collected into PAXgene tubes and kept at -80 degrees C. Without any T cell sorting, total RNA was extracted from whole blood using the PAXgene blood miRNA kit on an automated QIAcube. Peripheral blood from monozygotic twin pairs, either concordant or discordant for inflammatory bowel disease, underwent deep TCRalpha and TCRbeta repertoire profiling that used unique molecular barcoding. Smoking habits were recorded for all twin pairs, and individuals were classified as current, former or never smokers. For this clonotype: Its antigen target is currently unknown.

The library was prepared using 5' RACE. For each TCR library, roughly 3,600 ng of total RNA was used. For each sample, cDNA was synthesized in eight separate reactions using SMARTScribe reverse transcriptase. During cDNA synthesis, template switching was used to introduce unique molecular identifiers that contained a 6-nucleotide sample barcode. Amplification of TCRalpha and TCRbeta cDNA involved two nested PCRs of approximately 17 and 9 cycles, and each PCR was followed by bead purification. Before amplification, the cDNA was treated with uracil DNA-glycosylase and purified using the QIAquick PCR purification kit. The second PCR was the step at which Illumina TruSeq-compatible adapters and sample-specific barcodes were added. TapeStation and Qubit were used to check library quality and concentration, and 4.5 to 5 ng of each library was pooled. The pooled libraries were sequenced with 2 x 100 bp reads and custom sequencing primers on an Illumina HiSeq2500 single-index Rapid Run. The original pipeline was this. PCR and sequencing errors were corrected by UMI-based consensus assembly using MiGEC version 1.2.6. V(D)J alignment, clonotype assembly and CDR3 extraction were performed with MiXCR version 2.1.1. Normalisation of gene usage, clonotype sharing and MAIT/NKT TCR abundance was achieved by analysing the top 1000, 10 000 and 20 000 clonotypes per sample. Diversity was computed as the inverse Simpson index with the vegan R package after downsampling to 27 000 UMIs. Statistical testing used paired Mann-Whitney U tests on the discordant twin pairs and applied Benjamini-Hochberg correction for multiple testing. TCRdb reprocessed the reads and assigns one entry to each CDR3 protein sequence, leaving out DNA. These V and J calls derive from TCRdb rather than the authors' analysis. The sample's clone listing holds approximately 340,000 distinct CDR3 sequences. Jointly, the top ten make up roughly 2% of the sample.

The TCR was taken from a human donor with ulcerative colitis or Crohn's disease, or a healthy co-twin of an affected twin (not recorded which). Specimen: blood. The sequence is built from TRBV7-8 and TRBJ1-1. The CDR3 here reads CASSFAAAGEAFF.